The clone carrying this T cell receptor beta chain turned up a few times. Its target is unknown. Given a much more abundant clone one base away, this may be a read error. The final CDR3 position lacks the conserved phenylalanine or tryptophan, pointing to a likely read error. Amplified TCR beta CDR3 regions came from RNA transcripts. First-round RT-PCR of the TCR CDR3 relied on the HTBI primer set. TCRdb recomputed calls from the multiplex PCR reads with MiXCR, one row per CDR3 protein. The table lists about 500,000 distinct CDR3 sequences, approximately 16% of them singletons. This sample is drawn from a study of T cells in Graves' hyperthyroidism and ophthalmopathy. General observations from the study: Most clonotypes expanded in thyroid above 0.001 were likewise present in blood. Ophthalmopathy was predicted by the model a median of approximately six months ahead of onset.

Germline CDR1 and CDR2: SGHTA and FQGNSA. CDR3 size: 14 residues. J lost 4 bases, V lost 5 bases, and 7 bases had no gene match. For ophthalmopathy patients, the Clinical Activity Score was at least 3 and the NOSPECS grade at least 4; duration was under 3 months. This clonotype was obtained from a woman aged 25 to 45 with Graves' ophthalmopathy. The V call is TRBV7-2, the J call TRBJ1-1; TRBD1 aligns across 7 bases. What was sequenced was blood. CDR3 sequence reads: CASSPPNRGTEAFL. As DNA, the CDR3 is TGTGCCAGCAGCCCACCTAACAGGGGCACTGAAGCTTTCCTT.